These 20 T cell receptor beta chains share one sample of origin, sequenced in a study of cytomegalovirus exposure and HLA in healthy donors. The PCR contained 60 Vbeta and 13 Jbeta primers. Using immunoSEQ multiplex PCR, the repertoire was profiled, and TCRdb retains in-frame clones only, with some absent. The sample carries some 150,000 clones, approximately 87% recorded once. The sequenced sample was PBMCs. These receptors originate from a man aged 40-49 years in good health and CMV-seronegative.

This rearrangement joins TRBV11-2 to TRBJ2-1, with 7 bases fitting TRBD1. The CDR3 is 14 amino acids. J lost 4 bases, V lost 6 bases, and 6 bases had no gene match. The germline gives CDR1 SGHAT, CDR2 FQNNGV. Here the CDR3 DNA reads TGTGCCAGCAGACCGACAGGGTCATACAATGAGCAGTTCTTC. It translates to CASRPTGSYNEQFF.

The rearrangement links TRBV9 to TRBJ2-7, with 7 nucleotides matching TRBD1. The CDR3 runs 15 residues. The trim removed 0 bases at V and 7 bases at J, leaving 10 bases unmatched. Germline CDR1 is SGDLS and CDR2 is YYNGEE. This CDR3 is CASSVGIQGVGEQYF. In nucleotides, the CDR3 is TGTGCCAGCAGCGTAGGTATCCAGGGGGTCGGAGAGCAGTACTTC.

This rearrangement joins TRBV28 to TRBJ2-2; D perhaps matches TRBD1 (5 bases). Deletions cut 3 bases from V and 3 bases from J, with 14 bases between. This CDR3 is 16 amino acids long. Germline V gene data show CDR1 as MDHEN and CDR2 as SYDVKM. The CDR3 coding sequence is TGTGCCAGCAGTTTTTTTGGGGCAGGCGACACCGGGGAGCTGTTTTTT. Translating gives CASSFFGAGDTGELFF.

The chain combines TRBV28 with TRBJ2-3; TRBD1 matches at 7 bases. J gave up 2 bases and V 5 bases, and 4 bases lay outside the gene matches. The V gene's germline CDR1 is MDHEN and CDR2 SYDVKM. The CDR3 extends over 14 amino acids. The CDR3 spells CASSPGTATDTQYF. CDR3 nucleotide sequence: TGTGCCAGCAGTCCCGGGACAGCCACAGATACGCAGTATTTT. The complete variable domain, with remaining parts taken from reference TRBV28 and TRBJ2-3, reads DVKVTQSSRYLVKRTGEKVFLECVQDMDHENMFWYRQDPGLGLRLIYFSYDVKMKEKGDIPEGYSVSREKKERFSLILESASTNQTSMYLCASSPGTATDTQYFGPGTRLTVL.

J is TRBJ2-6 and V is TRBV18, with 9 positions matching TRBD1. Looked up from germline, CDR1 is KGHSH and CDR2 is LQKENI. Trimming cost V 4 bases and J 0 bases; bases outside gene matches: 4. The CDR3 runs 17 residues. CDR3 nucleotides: TGTGCCAGCTCACTCGGGACAGGGACCTCTGGGGCCAACGTCCTGACTTTC. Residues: CASSLGTGTSGANVLTF.

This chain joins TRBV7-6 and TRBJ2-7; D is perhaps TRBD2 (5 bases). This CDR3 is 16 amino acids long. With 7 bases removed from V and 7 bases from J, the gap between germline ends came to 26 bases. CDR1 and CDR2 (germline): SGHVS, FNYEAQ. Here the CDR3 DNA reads TGTGCCAGCACCACTCCGGGGAAAGGGCCTGTTGGTGAGCAGTACTTC. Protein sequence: CASTTPGKGPVGEQYF.

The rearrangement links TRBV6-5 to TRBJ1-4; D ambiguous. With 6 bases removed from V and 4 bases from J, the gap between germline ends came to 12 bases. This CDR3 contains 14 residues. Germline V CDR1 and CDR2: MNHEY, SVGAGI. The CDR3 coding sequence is TGTGCCAGCAGGCGTTCGAGGAATAATGAAAAACTGTTTTTT. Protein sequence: CASRRSRNNEKLFF.

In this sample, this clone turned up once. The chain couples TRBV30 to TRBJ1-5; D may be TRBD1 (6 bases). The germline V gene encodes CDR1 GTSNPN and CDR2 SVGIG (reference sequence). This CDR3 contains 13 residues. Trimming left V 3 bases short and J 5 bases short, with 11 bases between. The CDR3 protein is CAWSEGEYQPQHF. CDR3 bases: TGTGCCTGGAGCGAGGGGGAATATCAGCCCCAGCATTTT.

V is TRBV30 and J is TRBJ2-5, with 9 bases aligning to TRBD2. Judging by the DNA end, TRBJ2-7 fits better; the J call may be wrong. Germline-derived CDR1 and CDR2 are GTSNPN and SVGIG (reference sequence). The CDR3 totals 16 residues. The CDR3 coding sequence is TGTGCCTGGAGTGTAGTCGGTCTAGCGGGGCGCTACGAGCAGTACTTC. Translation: CAWSVVGLAGRYEQYF.

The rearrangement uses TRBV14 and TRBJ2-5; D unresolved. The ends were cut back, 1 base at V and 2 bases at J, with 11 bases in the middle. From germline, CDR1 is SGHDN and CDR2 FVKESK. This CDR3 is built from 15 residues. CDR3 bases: TGTGCCAGCAGCCAAGGAGGTCTCTGGCAAGAGACCCAGTACTTC. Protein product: CASSQGGLWQETQYF.

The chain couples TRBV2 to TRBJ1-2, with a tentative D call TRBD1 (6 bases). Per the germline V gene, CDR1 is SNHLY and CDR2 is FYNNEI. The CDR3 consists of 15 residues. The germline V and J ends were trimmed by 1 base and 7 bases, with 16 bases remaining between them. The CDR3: CASSEVAGERFGYTF. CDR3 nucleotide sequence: TGTGCCAGCAGTGAAGTGGCAGGGGAGAGGTTTGGCTACACCTTC. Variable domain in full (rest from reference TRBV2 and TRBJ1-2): EPEVTQTPSHQVTQMGQEVILRCVPISNHLYFYWYRQILGQKVEFLVSFYNNEISEKSEIFDDQFSVERPDGSNFTLKIRSTKLEDSAMYFCASSEVAGERFGYTFGSGTRLTVV.

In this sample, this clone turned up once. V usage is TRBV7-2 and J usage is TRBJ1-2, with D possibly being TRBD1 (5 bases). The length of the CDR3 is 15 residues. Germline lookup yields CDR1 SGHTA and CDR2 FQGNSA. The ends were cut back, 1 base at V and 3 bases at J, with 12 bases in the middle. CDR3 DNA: TGTGCCAGCAGCTTAGGGGAGGGGTGGGACTATGGCTACACCTTC. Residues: CASSLGEGWDYGYTF.

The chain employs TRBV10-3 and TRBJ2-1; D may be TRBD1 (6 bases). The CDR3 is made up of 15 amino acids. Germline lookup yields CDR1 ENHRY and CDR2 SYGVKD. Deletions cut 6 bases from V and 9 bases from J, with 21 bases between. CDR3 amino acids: CAIRREQGGSGEQFF. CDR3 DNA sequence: TGTGCCATCAGAAGGGAACAGGGTGGGTCGGGTGAGCAGTTCTTC.

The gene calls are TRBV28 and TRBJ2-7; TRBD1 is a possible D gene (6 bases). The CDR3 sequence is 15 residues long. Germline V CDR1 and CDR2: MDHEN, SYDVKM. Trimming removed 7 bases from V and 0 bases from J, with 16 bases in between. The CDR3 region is CASTKGHRSSYEQYF. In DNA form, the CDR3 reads TGTGCCAGCACGAAGGGACACCGAAGCTCCTACGAGCAGTACTTC.

CDR3 coding DNA: TGCAGCGTAACAGGAATTAGTAACTATGGCTACACCTTC. Its protein is CSVTGISNYGYTF. The rearrangement uses TRBV29-1 and TRBJ1-2, with TRBD1 as a possible D gene (5 bases). The CDR3 is 13 residues long. V lost 6 bases, J lost 1 base, and 12 bases lay in between. From germline, CDR1 is SQVTM and CDR2 ANQGSEA. The complete variable domain, with remaining parts taken from reference TRBV29-1 and TRBJ1-2, reads SAVISQKPSRDICQRGTSLTIQCQVDSQVTMMFWYRQQPGQSLTLIATANQGSEATYESGFVIDKFPISRPNLTFSTLTVSNMSPEDSSIYLCSVTGISNYGYTFGSGTRLTVV.

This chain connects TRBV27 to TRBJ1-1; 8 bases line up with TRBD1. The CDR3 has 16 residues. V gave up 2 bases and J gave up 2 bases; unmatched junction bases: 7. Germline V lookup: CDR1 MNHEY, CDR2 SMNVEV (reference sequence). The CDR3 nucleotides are TGTGCCAGCAGTTTAAACCGGGACAGGCTAAACACTGAAGCTTTCTTT. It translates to CASSLNRDRLNTEAFF.

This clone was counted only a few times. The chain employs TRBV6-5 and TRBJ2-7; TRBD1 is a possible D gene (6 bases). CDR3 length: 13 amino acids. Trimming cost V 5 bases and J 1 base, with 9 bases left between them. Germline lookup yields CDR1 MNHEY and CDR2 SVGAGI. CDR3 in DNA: TGTGCCAGCAGTCGGGACACATCCTACGAGCAGTACTTC. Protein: CASSRDTSYEQYF.

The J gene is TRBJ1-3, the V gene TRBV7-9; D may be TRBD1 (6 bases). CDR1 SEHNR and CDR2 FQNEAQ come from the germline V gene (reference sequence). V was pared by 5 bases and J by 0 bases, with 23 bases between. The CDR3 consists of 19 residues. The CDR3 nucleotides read TGTGCCAGCAGCCCGATGATTGGACAGACACTACCCTCTGGAAACACCATATATTTT. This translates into CASSPMIGQTLPSGNTIYF. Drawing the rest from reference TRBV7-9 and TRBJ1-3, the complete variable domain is DTGVSQNPRHKITKRGQNVTFRCDPISEHNRLYWYRQTLGQGPEFLTYFQNEAQLEKSRLLSDRFSAERPKGSFSTLEIQRTEQGDSAMYLCASSPMIGQTLPSGNTIYFGEGSWLTVV.

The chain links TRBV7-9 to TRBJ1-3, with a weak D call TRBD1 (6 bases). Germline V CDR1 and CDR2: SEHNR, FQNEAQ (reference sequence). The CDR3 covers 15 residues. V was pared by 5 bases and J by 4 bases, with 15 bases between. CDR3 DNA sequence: TGTGCCAGCAGCCCGCCAATACAGGGAGGAAACACCATATATTTT. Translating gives CASSPPIQGGNTIYF.

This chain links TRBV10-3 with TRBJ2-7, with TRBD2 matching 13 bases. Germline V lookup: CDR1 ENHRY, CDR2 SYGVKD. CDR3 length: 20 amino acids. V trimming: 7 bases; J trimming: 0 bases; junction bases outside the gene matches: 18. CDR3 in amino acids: CAIIFWGLGLAGKLSYEQYF. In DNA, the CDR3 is TGTGCCATCATTTTTTGGGGTTTGGGACTAGCGGGGAAACTCTCCTACGAGCAGTACTTC.